This T cell receptor (beta chain) was identified during a study of T cells in Graves' hyperthyroidism and ophthalmopathy. This clonotype was recorded only once. Amplified TCR beta CDR3 regions came from RNA transcripts. Using the HTBI primer set, a first-round RT-PCR was run on the TCR CDR3. TCRdb redid the calling of the multiplex PCR reads with MiXCR, one entry per CDR3 protein. There are about 270,000 distinct CDR3 sequences in the sample; under 30% occur only once, and over 25% lies in the top ten. The germline V and J ends were trimmed by 6 bases and 8 bases, with 19 bases remaining between them. Germline V gene sequence: CDR1 MDHEN, CDR2 SYDVKM. CDR3 length: 14 residues.

The sequence derives from a man aged 40-55 years with Graves' hyperthyroidism that later progressed to Graves' ophthalmopathy. Sequencing was done on a sample of blood. The V and J genes are TRBV28 and TRBJ1-2; D possibly corresponds to TRBD1 (5 bases). The CDR3 DNA reads TGTGCCAGCAGATCACCCCAAGGGACTGAGGGCTACACCTTC. Translating it yields CASRSPQGTEGYTF.